This T cell receptor (beta chain) was found in a study of blood T cell repertoires in COVID-19. Per the germline V gene, CDR1 is SGHNT and CDR2 is YYREEE (reference sequence). V dropped 0 bases and J dropped 7; count of bases not matched to a gene: 3. CDR3 length: 15 residues. The data were produced by immunoSEQ multiplex PCR, yet TCRdb's version contains in-frame clones alone and is incomplete. The repertoire holds roughly 48,000 clones, with around nine tenths as singletons. The rearrangement joins TRBV5-4 to TRBJ2-3; TRBD2 matches 12 bases. The clonotype originates from a woman older than 75 with acute or convalescent COVID-19. Material for sequencing was peripheral blood. The CDR3 DNA reads as TGTGCCAGCAGCTTGGCTAGCGGGGGGGCGCATACGCAGTATTTT. Encoded protein: CASSLASGGAHTQYF.